A single T cell receptor (beta chain) is shown here with its context. What it binds is not known. Compared with germline, one end of the junction differs, possibly owing to a read error. The sample originates from a study of blood T cells in healthy people across ages. At the level of the study: The capture of about one barcoded beta molecule per two T cells was achieved by template switching.

A sample-barcoded 5' primer and a J-beta primer mix were used in a second PCR of roughly 7 to 11 cycles. CDR3-containing paired-end reads numbering at least 2.5 million came from each sample. One entry per CDR3 protein results from TCRdb running MiXCR on the 5' RACE reads. The table lists around 750,000 distinct CDR3 sequences, 50% to 65% of them singletons. Study-wide points: Diversity was higher, and naive CD4+ cells more numerous, in long-lived donors than in aged donors.

Per the germline V gene, CDR1 is SNHLY and CDR2 is FYNNEI. This CDR3 is built from 15 residues. The chain employs TRBV2 and TRBJ2-7, with no clear D. Sequencing was done on a sample of blood. This clonotype was obtained from an elderly man in good health. The CDR3 bases are TGTGCTAGCAGTGGACCCTCAGGTTCCTCCTACGAGCAGTACTTC. It yields the protein CASSGPSGSSYEQYF.